This TCR beta chain comes out of a study of cytomegalovirus exposure and HLA in healthy donors (dated by TCRdb to between 2016 and 2019). In terms of the full investigation: According to an earlier analysis of several hundred of the donors, roughly 180 million T cells yielded 117 million unique TCR beta sequences and roughly 280 Gb of sequence data. An early release covering roughly 600 HLA-typed donors comprised about 310 gigabases of sequencing data and 85 million to 100 million unique TCR sequences. Of the approximately 400 genotyped donors, 75% to 85% were placed in the genetic ancestry cluster associated with self-reported Caucasian donors. The study aimed to test whether cataloging public T cell receptors could reveal signatures of past pathogen exposure. The study used immunosequencing to profile the T cell repertoires of several hundred subjects and linked those repertoires to cytomegalovirus serostatus. Along with the 666-subject first cohort, a separate validation cohort of about 110 different subjects was used. To predict cytomegalovirus infection status, the study brought together high-throughput TCR immunosequencing, statistical association of individual TCRs with disease status, and machine learning. A later analysis re-analyzed previously published TCR beta repertoires from 650 to 800 donors and added high-resolution HLA genotyping to study TCR occurrence patterns. Rather than drawing on any new phenotypic data, the later analysis identified candidate immune exposures from TCR beta sequences and the way those sequences occurred across donors. To decide whether each TCR beta V gene segment behaved as functional or pseudogenic, an earlier analysis of several hundred of the donors relied on high-throughput TCR beta sequencing. Donor age, sex, ethnicity and CMV serostatus were compiled together with the repertoire data. A later genetic analysis took genome-wide SNP genotypes for about three fifths of the 666 donors and used that subset as a discovery cohort. All discovery cohort repertoires had been generated using a single sequencing platform. Class I and class II HLA loci were covered by the typing at four-digit resolution. The number of typed donors differed by locus: roughly 629-630 for A, B, C, DRB1 and DQB1; 500 to 550 for DQA1; about 600 for DPA1; and about 450 for DPB1. Roughly five DR-DQ haplotypes were handled as single units for association and clustering, since linkage in the cohort was strong. Among around 400 genotyped donors of the cohort, an average of around 220,000 unique TCR beta nucleotide sequences was sequenced per donor, of which about 18% were non-productive. Paper-wide results and their limitations: When HLA alleles, especially DR and DQ, strongly co-occurred, TCR associations were difficult to assign to individual alleles. Linkage disequilibrium might explain the correlated functional status among segregating V segments, but an unknown experimental factor could not be ruled out. A later analysis associated approximately 17,000 TCR beta sequences with specific HLA alleles at a false discovery rate of 0.05. Across donors, most TCR sequences were observed very rarely, whereas some public TCRs were present in many individuals. The earlier analysis of approximately 560 of the donors excluded over 15 rarely observed V segments, including chromosome 9 orphons, because counts were too low. The classifier was reported to diagnose cytomegalovirus status with high specificity and sensitivity in both the original cohort and the validation cohort. Some IMGT-functional V segments, including TRBV6-2 and TRBV6-3, could not be distinguished by the 87-base-pair reads and were therefore excluded. According to the authors, the approach could potentially be generalized to other disease states and immunological phenotypes. Because some donors lacked HLA typing at each locus, the association tests relied only on the typed subset. An earlier analysis of approximately 500 of the donors showed that most TCR beta V segments appeared in productive rearrangements either about 87% or about 30% of the time, which broadly matched IMGT annotations. The sequencing pipeline was judged likely to have produced a cluster of highly shared sequence variants as a technical artifact. In a later genetic analysis, a missense DCLRE1C variant was associated with V-gene and J-gene trimming of TCR beta chains, and the association was replicated in an independent cohort. Most CMV-associated TCR beta chains appeared to be HLA-restricted in a later analysis, and the HLA associations seemed to be driven largely by CMV exposure. Compared with equally common non-associated chains, HLA-associated TCR beta chains in a later analysis were more clonally expanded and had lower generation probabilities. The study gave a list of over 150 TCR beta chains associated with cytomegalovirus. A further reported finding was that TCR beta sequences accurately predicted the HLA-A and HLA-B alleles for most subjects in the first cohort. In a later genetic analysis, fewer N-insertions in productive TCRs were reported among donors in an Asian-associated ancestry cluster than the roughly 700-donor mean. In a later analysis, the rate of TCR association differed among HLA loci, with DRB1 alleles having the most associated TCRs and HLA-C alleles having the fewest. Sequencing depth was assumed to be roughly uniform across donors in the presence/absence analyses, though that assumption may not hold. According to a later analysis, parvovirus B19, influenza, CMV and Epstein-Barr virus appeared linked to several top co-occurrence clusters. In vitro tests confirmed that a few of the cytomegalovirus-associated TCR beta chains recognize cytomegalovirus antigens. For the cohort, immune exposure information was limited to CMV serostatus. In this cohort, only TCR beta chains were sequenced, and detectable features were limited by the absence of alpha or paired-chain data.

As encoded in the germline V gene (reference sequence), CDR1 is SEHNR while CDR2 is FQNEAQ. Compared with germline, V lacks 5 bases and J lacks 3 bases; bases without a gene match: 7. From cysteine to phenylalanine, the CDR3 is 16 amino acids long. The CDR3 DNA has 48 bases and is translated from base 1. The library was made by the immunoSEQ multiplex PCR assay. For the multiplex PCR, a mixture combining 60 forward primers for TCR Vbeta segments and 13 reverse primers for TCR Jbeta segments was used. Amplification of the CDR3 region of rearranged TCR beta genes was performed with a multiplex PCR assay on genomic DNA. On the Illumina HiSeq System, the amplified TCR beta libraries were sequenced as 87-base-pair reads. Per the source publication's procedure: A later analysis tallied 75 million to 95 million unique TCR beta chains across the 610 or so repertoires, and around 10 million of those chains were shared by two or more donors. Raw reads were error-corrected and collapsed into unique sequences with a nearest-neighbor algorithm that merged closely related sequences to remove PCR and sequencing errors. To assign V, D and J gene segments, CDR3 sequences were aligned to IMGT reference sequences. For a sequence to be retained, a match of at least six nucleotides was required to both a V gene segment and a J gene segment. Rearrangements were classified as productive when the CDR3 lacked stop codons and remained in frame with V and J, and all other rearrangements were classified as non-productive. Following IMGT convention, CDR3 was defined as the stretch from the second conserved V-encoded cysteine to the conserved J-encoded phenylalanine. Sequences without an unambiguous match to a single V gene segment were excluded from the earlier analysis of almost 600 of the donors. In an earlier analysis of several hundred of the donors, V segments were called functional above 56.7% productive rearrangements and were called segregating when the between-donor standard deviation exceeded 5%. A statistical classification framework was developed to diagnose cytomegalovirus status using the catalog of TCR beta chain sequences. In a later analysis, TCR nucleotide sequences were compared against IMGT/GENE-DB human TR gene sequences so that V and J genes could be assigned. In a later analysis, CDR3 sequences and most-parsimonious VDJ recombination scenarios were assigned using the TCRdist pipeline. A later analysis defined each TCR beta chain by its CDR3 amino acid sequence plus V-gene family, and excluded reads lacking a unique V-gene family. To address suspected cross-contamination and a sequencing artifact, a later analysis removed over 500 highly shared, low-generation-probability nucleotide sequences. For each public chain, a later analysis derived a clonal expansion index from normalized ranks of inferred template counts within each repertoire. In a later analysis, generation probabilities were computed using a VDJ recombination model fitted to out-of-frame rearrangements, and the results were checked against IGoR. In a later analysis, TCR-TCR, TCR-HLA and TCR-CMV co-occurrence was scored with hypergeometric tests, and a repertoire-size bias correction was applied to TCR pairs. To estimate false discovery rates, a later analysis permuted the HLA or CMV assignments 20 times. In a later analysis, co-occurring TCRs were grouped using DBSCAN, and TCRdist sequence similarity was added for clustering within HLA-allele-positive subsets. For co-occurrence clustering, repertoires with fewer than 30,000 or more than 120,000 public chains were excluded, along with four or five repertoires with anomalous nucleotide sharing. As stored in TCRdb, this immuneACCESS dataset retains in-frame rearrangements with V and J assigned. A fraction of the clones does not appear; measured against another copy, unresolved V genes explain less than half of the discrepancy, and the remainder lacks a known reason. The V and J calls and clone size were taken over from that table, and D and trimming were inferred from the DNA. The record for this sample contains about 88,000 clones. The ten largest clonotypes hold around 5% of the sample.

On this clone: It lacks a known antigen.

The cohort was made up of around 720 healthy bone marrow donors. At the time of sampling, every cohort member was nominally healthy, though immune exposures that went unrecorded were likely present. The donor tested CMV seropositive, placing the donor among the 289 seropositive members of the cohort. A peripheral blood sample was collected from each donor, and TCR beta sequencing was performed on peripheral blood mononuclear cells. The Qiagen DNeasy Blood Extraction Kit was used to extract genomic DNA from the blood cell samples. The chain employs TRBV7-9 and TRBJ2-2; 9 central nucleotides agree with TRBD1. The sample taken for sequencing was PBMCs. The receptor was isolated from a girl aged 10-17 years in good health and CMV-seropositive. The CDR3 loop reads CASSPPGTGYTGELFF. The sequenced DNA is TGTGCCAGCAGCCCACCCGGGACAGGGTACACCGGGGAGCTGTTTTTT.